The clone carrying this T cell receptor (beta chain) was seen many times. From the 5' RACE reads, TCRdb called clonotypes with MiXCR, one entry per CDR3 protein. Found here are about 38,000 distinct CDR3 sequences, approximately 5% of them singletons; the top ten hold roughly 9%. This sample stems from a study of neurological immune-mediated disorders. The CDR3 contains 14 residues. V shed 0 bases and J shed 5 bases, with 7 bases lying between them. The V gene's germline CDR1 is LGHNA and CDR2 YSLEER. This sequence joins TRBV4-3 and TRBJ2-2; D unresolved. The TCR comes from a man aged 18 to 30 in good health. Sequencing used CD4+ T cells from blood. CDR3 DNA sequence: TGCGCCAGCAGCCAAGAAGAGAGGACCGGGGAGCTGTTTTTT. It encodes CASSQEERTGELFF.